This TCR beta chain is from a study of CD8+ T cells in alopecia areata. Germline V lookup: CDR1 MNHEY, CDR2 SVGAGI. This CDR3 spans 13 amino acids. Deletions cut 3 bases from V and 4 bases from J, with 9 bases between. cDNA serving as the sequencing template came from extracted, reverse transcribed RNA. Assay: immunoSEQ multiplex PCR; the TCRdb copy retains only in-frame clones and omits some. The sample yields about 14,000 clones, around 50% seen once. In a group of about 5 patients, CD4+ cells were sorted into CD25+CD127- cells. The TCR originated in a human donor with alopecia areata. Sequenced input: CD4+ Tregs sorted from blood. The chain combines TRBV6-5 with TRBJ1-1; D remains unclear. CDR3 nucleotides: TGTGCCAGCAGTTATGGGTCGGCCACTGAAGCTTTCTTT. Translating gives CASSYGSATEAFF.